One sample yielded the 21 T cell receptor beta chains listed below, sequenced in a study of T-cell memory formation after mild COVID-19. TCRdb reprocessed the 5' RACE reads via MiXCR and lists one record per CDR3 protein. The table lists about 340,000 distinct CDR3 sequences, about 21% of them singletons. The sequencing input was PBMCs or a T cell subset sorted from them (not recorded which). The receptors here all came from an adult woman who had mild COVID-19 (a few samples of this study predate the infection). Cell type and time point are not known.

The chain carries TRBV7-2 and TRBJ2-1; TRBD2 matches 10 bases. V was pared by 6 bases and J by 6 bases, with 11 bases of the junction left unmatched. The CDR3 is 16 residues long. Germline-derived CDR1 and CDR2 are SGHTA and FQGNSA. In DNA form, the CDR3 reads TGTGCCAGCAGGTCCAGCGCGACTAGCGGGCGCAATGAGCAGTTCTTC. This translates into CASRSSATSGRNEQFF.

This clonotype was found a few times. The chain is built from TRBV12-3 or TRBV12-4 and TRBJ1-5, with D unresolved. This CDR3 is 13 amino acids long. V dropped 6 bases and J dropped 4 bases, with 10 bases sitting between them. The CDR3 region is CASSPLLNQPQHF. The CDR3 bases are TGTGCCAGCAGCCCACTTTTGAATCAGCCCCAGCATTTT.

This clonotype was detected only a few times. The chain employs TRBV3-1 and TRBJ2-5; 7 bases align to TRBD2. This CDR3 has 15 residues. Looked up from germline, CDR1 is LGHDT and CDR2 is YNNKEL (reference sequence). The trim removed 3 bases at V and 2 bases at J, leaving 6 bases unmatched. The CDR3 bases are TGTGCCAGCAGCCAGATGCCCGGGGGGCAAGAGACCCAGTACTTC. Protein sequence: CASSQMPGGQETQYF.

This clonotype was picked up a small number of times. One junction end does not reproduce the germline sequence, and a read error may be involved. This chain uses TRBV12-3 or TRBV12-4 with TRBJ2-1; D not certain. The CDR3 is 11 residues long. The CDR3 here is CSEGIYNEQFF. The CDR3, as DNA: TGCTCAGAAGGGATATACAATGAGCAGTTCTTC.

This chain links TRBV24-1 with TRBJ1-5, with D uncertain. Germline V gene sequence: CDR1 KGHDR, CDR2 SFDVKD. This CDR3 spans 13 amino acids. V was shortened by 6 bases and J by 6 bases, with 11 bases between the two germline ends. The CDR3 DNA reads TGTGCCACCAGTTCGGGGTCTGCTCAGCCCCAGCATTTT. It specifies CATSSGSAQPQHF.

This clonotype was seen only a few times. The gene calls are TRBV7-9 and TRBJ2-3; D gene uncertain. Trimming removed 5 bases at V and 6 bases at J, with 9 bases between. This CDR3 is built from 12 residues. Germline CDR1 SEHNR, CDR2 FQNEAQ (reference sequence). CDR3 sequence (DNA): TGTGCCAGCAGCAATCACGGGGATACGCAGTATTTT. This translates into CASSNHGDTQYF. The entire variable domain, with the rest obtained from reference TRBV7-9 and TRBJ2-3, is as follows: DTGVSQNPRHKITKRGQNVTFRCDPISEHNRLYWYRQTLGQGPEFLTYFQNEAQLEKSRLLSDRFSAERPKGSFSTLEIQRTEQGDSAMYLCASSNHGDTQYFGPGTRLTVL.

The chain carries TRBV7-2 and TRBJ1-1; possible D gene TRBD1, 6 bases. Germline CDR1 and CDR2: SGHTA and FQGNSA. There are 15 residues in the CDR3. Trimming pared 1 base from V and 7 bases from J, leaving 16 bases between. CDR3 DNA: TGTGCCAGCAGCTTAGTAGGGGGACCTTCGGGTGAAGCTTTCTTT. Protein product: CASSLVGGPSGEAFF.

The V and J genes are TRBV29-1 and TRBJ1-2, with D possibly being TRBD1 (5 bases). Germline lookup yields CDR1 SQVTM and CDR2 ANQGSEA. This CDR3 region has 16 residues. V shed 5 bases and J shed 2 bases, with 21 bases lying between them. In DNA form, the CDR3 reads TGCAGCGTTATAAGGGGTTCCTTTCCCACCAACTATGGCTACACCTTC. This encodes CSVIRGSFPTNYGYTF.

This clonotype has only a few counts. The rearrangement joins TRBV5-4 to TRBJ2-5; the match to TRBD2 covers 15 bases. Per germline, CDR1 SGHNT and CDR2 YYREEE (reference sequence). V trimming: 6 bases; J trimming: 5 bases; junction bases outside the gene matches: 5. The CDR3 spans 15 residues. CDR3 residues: CASTGTSGGWETQYF. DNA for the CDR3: TGTGCCAGCACCGGGACTAGCGGGGGGTGGGAGACCCAGTACTTC.

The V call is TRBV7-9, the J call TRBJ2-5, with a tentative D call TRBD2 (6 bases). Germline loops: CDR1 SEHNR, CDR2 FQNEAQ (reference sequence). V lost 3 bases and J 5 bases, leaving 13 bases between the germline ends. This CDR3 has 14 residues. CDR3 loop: CASSFRLGLETQYF. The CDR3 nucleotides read TGTGCCAGCAGCTTTCGACTAGGTTTGGAGACCCAGTACTTC. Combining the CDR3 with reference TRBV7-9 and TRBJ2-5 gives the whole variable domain DTGVSQNPRHKITKRGQNVTFRCDPISEHNRLYWYRQTLGQGPEFLTYFQNEAQLEKSRLLSDRFSAERPKGSFSTLEIQRTEQGDSAMYLCASSFRLGLETQYFGPGTRLLVL.

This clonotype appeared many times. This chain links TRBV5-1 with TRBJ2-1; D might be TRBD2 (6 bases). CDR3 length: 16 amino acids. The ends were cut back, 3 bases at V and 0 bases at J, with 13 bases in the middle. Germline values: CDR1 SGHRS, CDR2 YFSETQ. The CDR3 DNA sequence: TGCGCCAGCAGCTCCCTAGCGAGCAGCTCCTACAATGAGCAGTTCTTC. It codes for CASSSLASSSYNEQFF.

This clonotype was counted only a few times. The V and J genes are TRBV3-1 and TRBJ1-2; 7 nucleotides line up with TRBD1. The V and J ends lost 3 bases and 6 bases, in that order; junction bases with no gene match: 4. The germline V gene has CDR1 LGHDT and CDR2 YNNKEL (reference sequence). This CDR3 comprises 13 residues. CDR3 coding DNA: TGTGCCAGCAGCCATCGCAGGGGGAATGGCTACACCTTC. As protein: CASSHRRGNGYTF.

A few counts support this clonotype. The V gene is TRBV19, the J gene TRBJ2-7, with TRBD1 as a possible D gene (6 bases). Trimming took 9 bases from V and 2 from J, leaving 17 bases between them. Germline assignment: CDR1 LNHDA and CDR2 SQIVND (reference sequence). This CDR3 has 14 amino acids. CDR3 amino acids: CASSRDQGTYEQYF. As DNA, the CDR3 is TGTGCCAGCAGTCGTGACCAGGGGACCTACGAGCAGTACTTC.

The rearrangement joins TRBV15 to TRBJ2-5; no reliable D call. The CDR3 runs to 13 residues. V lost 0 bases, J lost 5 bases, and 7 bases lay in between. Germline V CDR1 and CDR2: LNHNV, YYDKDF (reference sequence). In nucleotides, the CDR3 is TGTGCCACCAGCAGAGATGAGGTCGAGACCCAGTACTTC. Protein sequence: CATSRDEVETQYF.

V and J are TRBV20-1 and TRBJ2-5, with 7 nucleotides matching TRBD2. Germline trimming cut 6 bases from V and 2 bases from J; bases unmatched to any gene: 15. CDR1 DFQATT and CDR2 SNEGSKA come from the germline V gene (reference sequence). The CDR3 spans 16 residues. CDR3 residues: CSAPGRGTARQETQYF. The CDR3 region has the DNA TGCAGTGCCCCAGGGCGGGGGACTGCACGGCAAGAGACCCAGTACTTC.

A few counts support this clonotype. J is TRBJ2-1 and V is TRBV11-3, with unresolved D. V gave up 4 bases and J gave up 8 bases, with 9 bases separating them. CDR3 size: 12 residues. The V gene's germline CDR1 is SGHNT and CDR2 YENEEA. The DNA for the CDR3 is TGTGCCAGCAGCTATGGGCTCTATGAGCAGTTCTTC. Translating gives CASSYGLYEQFF.

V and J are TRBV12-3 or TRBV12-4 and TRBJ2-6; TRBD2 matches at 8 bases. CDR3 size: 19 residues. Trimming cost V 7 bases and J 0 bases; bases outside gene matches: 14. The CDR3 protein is CASTIASLAGPSGANVLTF. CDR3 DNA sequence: TGTGCCAGCACCATAGCTAGTCTAGCGGGTCCCTCTGGGGCCAACGTCCTGACTTTC.

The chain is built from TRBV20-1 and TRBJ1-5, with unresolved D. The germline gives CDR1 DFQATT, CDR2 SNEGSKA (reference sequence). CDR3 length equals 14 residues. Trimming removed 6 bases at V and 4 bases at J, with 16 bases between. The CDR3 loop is CSARPRTWNQPQHF. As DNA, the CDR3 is TGCAGTGCGCGACCACGGACGTGGAATCAGCCCCAGCATTTT.

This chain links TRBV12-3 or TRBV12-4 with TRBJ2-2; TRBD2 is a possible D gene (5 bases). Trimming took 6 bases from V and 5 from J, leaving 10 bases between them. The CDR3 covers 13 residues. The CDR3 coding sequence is TGTGCCAGCAGGCTCGGCGGGACCGGGGAGCTGTTTTTT. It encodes CASRLGGTGELFF.

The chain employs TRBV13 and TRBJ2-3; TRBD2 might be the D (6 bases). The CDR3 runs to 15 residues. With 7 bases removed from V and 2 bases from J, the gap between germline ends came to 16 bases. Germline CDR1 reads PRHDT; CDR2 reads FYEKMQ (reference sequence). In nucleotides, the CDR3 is TGTGCCAGCATGAGGATCGGGACTGTCACAGATACGCAGTATTTT. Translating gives CASMRIGTVTDTQYF.

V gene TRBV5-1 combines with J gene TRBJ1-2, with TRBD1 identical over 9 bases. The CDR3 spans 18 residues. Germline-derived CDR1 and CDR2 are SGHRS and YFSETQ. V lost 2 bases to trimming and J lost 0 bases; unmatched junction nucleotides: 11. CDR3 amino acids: CASSFYSTGGYANYGYTF. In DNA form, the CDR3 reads TGCGCCAGCAGCTTCTATTCGACAGGGGGATACGCTAACTATGGCTACACCTTC.